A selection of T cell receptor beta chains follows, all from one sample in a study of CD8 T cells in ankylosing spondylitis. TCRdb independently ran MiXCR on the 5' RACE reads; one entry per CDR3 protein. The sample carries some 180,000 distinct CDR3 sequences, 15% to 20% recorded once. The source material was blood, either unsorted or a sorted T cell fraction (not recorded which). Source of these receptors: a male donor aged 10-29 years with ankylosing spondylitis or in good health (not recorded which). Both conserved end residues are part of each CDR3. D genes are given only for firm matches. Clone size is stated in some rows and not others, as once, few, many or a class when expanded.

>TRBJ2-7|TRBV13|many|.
TGTGCCAGCAGCTTAGCCCCCCACCCCCGGACTAATCTGCCCTACGAGCAGTACTTC
CASSLAPHPRTNLPYEQYF
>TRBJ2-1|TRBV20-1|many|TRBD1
TGCAGTAGGTGGGGACAGAATTACAATGAGCAGTTCTTC
CSRWGQNYNEQFF
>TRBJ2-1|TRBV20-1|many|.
TGCAGTGCTAGAGATCGGTTTGGGGGGAGGCGCTCCTACAATGAGCAGTTCTTC
CSARDRFGGRRSYNEQFF
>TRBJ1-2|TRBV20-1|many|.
TGCAGTGCTAGGAAGGGAGGGTTCGATGGCTACACCTTC
CSARKGGFDGYTF
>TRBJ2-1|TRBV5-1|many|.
TGCGCCAGCAGCTTCGACGGGCCGAGCAATGAGCAGTTCTTC
CASSFDGPSNEQFF
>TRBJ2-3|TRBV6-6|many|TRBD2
TGTGCCAGCAGTCGTGGGACTAGCGGGAGGGGACCAGATACGCAGTATTTT
CASSRGTSGRGPDTQYF
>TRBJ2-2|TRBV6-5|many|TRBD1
TGTGCCAGCACCCGGACAGGGGTCACCGGGGAGCTGTTTTTT
CASTRTGVTGELFF
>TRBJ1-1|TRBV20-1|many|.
TGCAGTGCTCGTCCTGACAGTAACACTGAAGCTTTCTTT
CSARPDSNTEAFF
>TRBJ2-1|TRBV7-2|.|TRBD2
TGTGCCAGCAGCTCCAGACGGGGGGGGATCGGGGAGCAGTTCTTC
CASSSRRGGIGEQFF
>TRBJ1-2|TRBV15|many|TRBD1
TGTGCCACCAGCAGAGATACCGACAGGGGAGACGGCTACACCTTC
CATSRDTDRGDGYTF
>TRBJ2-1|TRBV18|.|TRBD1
TGTGCCAGCTCACAGACAGGGGGCGCCTACAATGAGCAGTTCTTC
CASSQTGGAYNEQFF
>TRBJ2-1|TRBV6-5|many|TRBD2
TGTGCCAGCAGTACCGGACTAGCGGGATACAATGAGCAGTTCTTC
CASSTGLAGYNEQFF
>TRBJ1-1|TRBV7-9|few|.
TGTGCCAGCAGCCCTCCGCGAAGGGGCACTGAAGCTTTCTTT
CASSPPRRGTEAFF
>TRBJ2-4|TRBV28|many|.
TGTGCCAGCAGTTGGACGGGGTGGGCCAAAAACATTCAGTACTTC
CASSWTGWAKNIQYF
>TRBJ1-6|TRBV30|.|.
TGTGCCTGGAGAAAAGGTTCACCCCTCCACTTT
CAWRKGSPLHF
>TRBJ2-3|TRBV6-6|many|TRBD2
TGTGCCAGCAGTAGTCTAGCGGGGGCAGATACGCAGTATTTT
CASSSLAGADTQYF
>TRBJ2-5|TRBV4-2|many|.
TGTGCCAGCAGCCAAGGAAGCGCGGGACAAGAGACCCAGTACTTC
CASSQGSAGQETQYF
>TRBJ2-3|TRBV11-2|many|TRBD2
TGTGCCAGCAGCTCCCCAAATAGCGGGAGCACAGATACGCAGTATTTT
CASSSPNSGSTDTQYF
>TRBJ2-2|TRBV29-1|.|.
TGCAGCGTGGGATTCGCGGAAGCCACCGGGGAGCTGTTTTTT
CSVGFAEATGELFF
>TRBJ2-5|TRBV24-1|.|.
TGTGCCACCAGTGATCCTTCGAGCAAAGGGGGTGTGGGAGGTACCCAGTACTTC
CATSDPSSKGGVGGTQYF
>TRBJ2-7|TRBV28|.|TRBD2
TGTGCCAGCAGCCCACTAGCGGGAGGACTGCGCGAGCAGTACTTC
CASSPLAGGLREQYF
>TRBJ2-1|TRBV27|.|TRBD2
TGTGCCAGCATAGGGTTCGGCGGGAGGGCCATCCATGAGCAGTTCTTC
CASIGFGGRAIHEQFF
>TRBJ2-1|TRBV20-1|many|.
TGCAGTGCTAGAGTTGGCACGGGCCGGCAGGGGAATGAGCAGTTCTTC
CSARVGTGRQGNEQFF
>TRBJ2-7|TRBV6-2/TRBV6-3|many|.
TGTGCCAGCAGTTACACCACTAGGGGCTACGAGCAGTACTTC
CASSYTTRGYEQYF
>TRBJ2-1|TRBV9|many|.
TGTGCCAGCAGCGTAGTCGGGGGGCGTAACAATGAGCAGTTCTTC
CASSVVGGRNNEQFF
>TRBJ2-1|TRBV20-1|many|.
TGCAGTGCTAGAGAAGGGGCGGGCCTATACAATGAGCAGTTCTTC
CSAREGAGLYNEQFF
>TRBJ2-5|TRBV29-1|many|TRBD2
TGCAGCGTCCACGGGGGGGTGGAGACCCAGTACTTC
CSVHGGVETQYF
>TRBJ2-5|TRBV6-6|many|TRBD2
TGTGCCAGCAGTCGTACCGGGACTAGCGGGGTATCCCAAGAGACCCAGTACTTC
CASSRTGTSGVSQETQYF
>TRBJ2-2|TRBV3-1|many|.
TGTGCCAGCAGCCATGGAACAGGCGGCGGGGAGCTGTTTTTT
CASSHGTGGGELFF
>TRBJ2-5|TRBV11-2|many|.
TGTGCCAGCAGCCTACAGCAAGAGACCCAGTACTTC
CASSLQQETQYF
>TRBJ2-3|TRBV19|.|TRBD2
TGTGCCACCCCGTTCCAAGACGGGAGGGGGAGGACAGATACGCAGTATTTT
CATPFQDGRGRTDTQYF
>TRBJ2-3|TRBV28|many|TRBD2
TGTGCCAGCACCCCTCCCCCGGGGGAGGGATCAGATACGCAGTATTTT
CASTPPPGEGSDTQYF
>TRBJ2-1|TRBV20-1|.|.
TGCAGTGCTCAAACTGCATACTACAATGAGCAGTTCTTC
CSAQTAYYNEQFF
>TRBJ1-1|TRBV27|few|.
TGTGCCAGCAGTATGAGAGTGGTGCGCCCTAGCGACACTGAAGCTTTCTTT
CASSMRVVRPSDTEAFF
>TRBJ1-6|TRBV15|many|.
TGTGCCACCAGCAGAGCTCCGAAGGGAGGCTCACCCCTCCACTTT
CATSRAPKGGSPLHF
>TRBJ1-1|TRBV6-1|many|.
TGTGCCAGCAGTGACAGCCCAGGGCGGGCCACTGAAGCTTTCTTT
CASSDSPGRATEAFF
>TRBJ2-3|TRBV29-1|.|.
TGCAGCACCTGGTTGAGCACAGATACGCAGTATTTT
CSTWLSTDTQYF
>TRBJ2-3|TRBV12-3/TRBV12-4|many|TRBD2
TGTGCCAGCAGTTTCGGGATTAGCGGGAGAAAGGGAAGAGATACGCAGTATTTT
CASSFGISGRKGRDTQYF
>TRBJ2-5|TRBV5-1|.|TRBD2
TGCGCCAGCAGTCACAGACTAGCGGGAGCCCCTGTAGAGACCCAGTACTTC
CASSHRLAGAPVETQYF
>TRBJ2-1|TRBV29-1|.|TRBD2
TGCAGCGTGGTAGGACTAGCGGGCTCCTACAATGAGCAGTTCTTC
CSVVGLAGSYNEQFF
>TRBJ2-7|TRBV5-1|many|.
TGCGCCAGCAGCGTCGGAGGAGGGCTGTTCTACGAGCAGTACTTC
CASSVGGGLFYEQYF
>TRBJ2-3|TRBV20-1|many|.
TGCAGTGCTAAATCCGGGAGCAACGGGGCAGATACGCAGTATTTT
CSAKSGSNGADTQYF
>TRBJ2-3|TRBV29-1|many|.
TGCAGCTCGGGCATTGTGGGACATTCAGATACGCAGTATTTT
CSSGIVGHSDTQYF
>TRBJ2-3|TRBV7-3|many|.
TGTGCCAGCAGTAGGGGGTCAATAAACACAGATACGCAGTATTTT
CASSRGSINTDTQYF
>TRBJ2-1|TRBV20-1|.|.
TGCAGTGCCCCCCCGGGTGGTAGCTCCTACAATGAGCAGTTCTTC
CSAPPGGSSYNEQFF
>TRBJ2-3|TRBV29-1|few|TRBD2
TGCAGCGCTGAGCGGGGCGTCCAGCGGGATACGCAGTATTTT
CSAERGVQRDTQYF
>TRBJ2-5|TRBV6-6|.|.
TGTGCCAGCAGTTACGCCCAAGAGACCCAGTACTTC
CASSYAQETQYF